This passage covers 14 T cell receptor beta chains from one sample sequenced in a study of blood T cell repertoires in COVID-19. Assay: immunoSEQ multiplex PCR; the TCRdb copy retains only in-frame clones and omits some. The table lists about 250,000 clones, about 91% of them singletons. The sequenced material came from peripheral blood. The receptors come from a woman younger than 45 with COVID-19, enrolled during active disease.

V is TRBV5-6 and J is TRBJ2-7; no clear D gene. Germline CDR1 and CDR2: SGHDT and YYEEEE. There are 12 residues in the CDR3. With 4 bases removed from V and 3 bases from J, the gap between germline ends came to 8 bases. CDR3 DNA: TGTGCCAGCAGCGGGCCTTACTACGAGCAGTACTTC. This sequence encodes CASSGPYYEQYF.

The chain employs TRBV7-9 and TRBJ1-2, with a tentative D call TRBD1 (6 bases). Germline assignment: CDR1 SEHNR and CDR2 FQNEAQ (reference sequence). The CDR3 is 16 amino acids. V was clipped by 1 base and J by 0 bases, with 12 bases between them. The CDR3 region is CASSLGGQTANYGYTF. Written as DNA, the CDR3 is TGTGCCAGCAGCTTAGGAGGACAGACAGCTAACTATGGCTACACCTTC.

V is TRBV11-2 and J is TRBJ1-5; 9 nucleotides line up with TRBD1. The CDR3 is made up of 14 amino acids. J gave up 6 bases and V 5 bases, and 5 bases lay outside the gene matches. Per the germline V gene, CDR1 is SGHAT and CDR2 is FQNNGV. For the CDR3, the DNA is TGTGCCAGCAGCCAAGACAGGGGGGCTCAGCCCCAGCATTTT. It yields the protein CASSQDRGAQPQHF. Filled out from reference TRBV11-2 and TRBJ1-5, the complete variable domain reads EAGVAQSPRYKIIEKRQSVAFWCNPISGHATLYWYQQILGQGPKLLIQFQNNGVVDDSQLPKDRFSAERLKGVDSTLKIQPAKLEDSAVYLCASSQDRGAQPQHFGDGTRLSIL.

The chain carries TRBV3-1 (or the pseudogene TRBV3-2) and TRBJ1-6; D not certain. Germline assignment: CDR1 LGHDT and CDR2 YNNKEL (reference sequence). V shed 0 bases and J shed 7 bases, with 10 bases lying between them. CDR3 size: 15 residues. The CDR3 nucleotides read TGTGCCAGCAGCCAAGAAGGGAGAACAAATTCACCCCTCCACTTT. Translation: CASSQEGRTNSPLHF.

The count of this clone is one. The V and J genes are TRBV2 and TRBJ2-7; 9 bases fit TRBD1. The germline gives CDR1 SNHLY, CDR2 FYNNEI. The trim removed 2 bases at V and 2 bases at J, leaving 4 bases unmatched. The CDR3 loop spans 15 amino acids. The DNA for the CDR3 is TGTGCCAGCAGTGAATCGGGACAGGGAACCTACGAGCAGTACTTC. This translates into CASSESGQGTYEQYF.

In its sample, this clone was seen a few times. The chain is built from TRBV14 and TRBJ2-3, with 9 bases fitting TRBD2. Germline V lookup: CDR1 SGHDN, CDR2 FVKESK. V lost 1 base to trimming and J lost 6 bases; unmatched junction nucleotides: 8. CDR3 length: 16 residues. This CDR3 reads CASSQVSGGLLDTQYF. The CDR3 bases are TGTGCCAGCAGCCAAGTAAGCGGGGGGCTGCTGGATACGCAGTATTTT.

The rearrangement links TRBV4-3 to TRBJ2-3, with 10 bases lining up with TRBD1. CDR1 is LGHNA, CDR2 YSLEER, per germline. Trimming took 0 bases from V and 3 from J; bases not matched to a gene: 3. The CDR3 runs 16 residues. CDR3 coding DNA: TGCGCCAGCAGCCAAGAAAGGACAGGGGGGACAGATACGCAGTATTTT. It yields the protein CASSQERTGGTDTQYF.

This rearrangement joins TRBV13 to TRBJ2-7; 10 bases agree with TRBD2. The CDR3 contains 15 residues. After removal of 2 bases from V and 4 bases from J, the junction contained 5 bases not matched to a gene. CDR1 is PRHDT and CDR2 is FYEKMQ in the germline V gene (reference sequence). In nucleotides, the CDR3 is TGTGCCAGCAGCTTAAGGGGTAGCGGGGGGTACGAGCAGTACTTC. Its protein product is CASSLRGSGGYEQYF.

This clone was counted a single time. The gene calls are TRBV19 and TRBJ1-4; D gene ambiguous. This CDR3 region has 14 residues. The germline CDR1 and CDR2 sequences are LNHDA and SQIVND (reference sequence). Trimming removed 4 bases from V and 6 bases from J, with 12 bases in between. In nucleotides, the CDR3 is TGTGCCAGTAGTACCTCAGAGGCCCATGAAAAACTGTTTTTT. Translating gives CASSTSEAHEKLFF.

The chain is built from TRBV7-8 and TRBJ1-2; possible D gene TRBD1, 5 bases. The germline V and J ends were trimmed by 1 base and 3 bases, with 12 bases remaining between them. The CDR3 has 15 residues. Germline CDR1 and CDR2: SGHVS and FQNEAQ. The CDR3 protein is CASSLGVGRDYGYTF. The CDR3 DNA sequence: TGTGCCAGCAGCTTAGGGGTTGGCAGGGACTATGGCTACACCTTC.

The J gene is TRBJ2-7, the V gene TRBV6-5; 13 bases are a match to TRBD2. The length of the CDR3 is 16 residues. With 0 bases clipped from V and 6 bases from J, the junction kept 5 bases outside the gene matches. Per the germline V gene, CDR1 is MNHEY and CDR2 is SVGAGI. CDR3 sequence (DNA): TGTGCCAGCAGTTACTCTGGACTAGCGGGGGCGGGCGAGCAGTACTTC. Protein: CASSYSGLAGAGEQYF.

The J gene is TRBJ2-3, the V gene TRBV27; 8 bases are a match to TRBD2. The CDR3 loop spans 14 amino acids. The V gene end was trimmed by 7 bases and the J gene end by 4 bases; junction bases not matched to a gene: 7. The germline CDR1 and CDR2 sequences are MNHEY and SMNVEV (reference sequence). The chain's CDR3 is CASTLIGGADTQYF. In DNA form, the CDR3 reads TGTGCCAGCACCCTAATCGGGGGGGCAGATACGCAGTATTTT.

The chain joins TRBV10-3 to TRBJ2-3; TRBD2 aligns across 7 bases. The CDR3 totals 14 residues. With 6 bases clipped from V and 2 bases from J, the junction kept 5 bases outside the gene matches. In germline, CDR1 is ENHRY, CDR2 SYGVKD. DNA of the CDR3: TGTGCCATCAGCAGGAGCGGGGACACAGATACGCAGTATTTT. Its protein is CAISRSGDTDTQYF.

This chain joins TRBV4-1 and TRBJ2-6; 9 positions agree with TRBD2. The CDR3 runs 16 residues. The V segment lost 4 bases and the J segment 0 bases; nucleotides outside the gene matches: 1. Germline V gives CDR1 MGHRA, CDR2 YSYEKL. CDR3 sequence reads: CASSRGGVSGANVLTF. The CDR3 nucleotides are TGCGCCAGCAGCCGCGGGGGGGTCTCTGGGGCCAACGTCCTGACTTTC.